This paragraph reports one T cell receptor (beta chain). What it binds is unknown. Germline CDR1 reads SGHRS; CDR2 reads YFSETQ. CDR3 length equals 19 residues. The V segment lost 4 bases and the J segment 5 bases; nucleotides outside the gene matches: 24. The method was immunoSEQ multiplex PCR; TCRdb's version includes in-frame clones alone and lacks a portion of them. The data contain tens of thousands of clones, approximately 88% of them singletons. This sample stems from a study of graft-versus-host responses after intestinal transplantation. Study-wide context: Each recipient received anti-thymocyte globulin induction, then tacrolimus and steroids for two to three years.

Study-wide points: GvH clone levels peaked in circulation, and this peak was associated with early post-transplant HvG declines. Some patients had graft-donor T cell macrochimerism, and their allografts showed high graft-versus-host to host-versus-graft clonal ratios.

The source is a human donor who received an intestinal transplant. This chain connects TRBV5-1 to TRBJ2-7; 7 nucleotides line up with TRBD1. The material sequenced was unstimulated CD8+ T cells sorted from spleen or lymph node cells, taken before intestinal transplant. The CDR3 loop is CASSLGLVLGDRAQNEQYF. As DNA, the CDR3 is TGCGCCAGCAGCCTGGGGCTCGTTCTAGGAGACAGGGCTCAAAACGAGCAGTACTTC.